These 16 T cell receptor beta chains share one sample of origin, sequenced in a study of identical twins. Using its own MiXCR run on the 5' RACE reads, TCRdb lists one record per CDR3 protein. The sample contains about 340,000 distinct CDR3 sequences, roughly an eighth of which appear only once. A further study also used this sample, focusing on yellow fever vaccine responses in identical twins.

The sample was CD8+ T cells sorted from blood. All receptors derive from a young woman in good health.

The chain joins TRBV9 to TRBJ2-1, with 9 bases lining up with TRBD1. Per the germline V gene, CDR1 is SGDLS and CDR2 is YYNGEE. Germline trimming cut 4 bases from V and 7 bases from J; bases unmatched to any gene: 18. The CDR3 extends over 18 amino acids. CDR3 amino acids: CASSPSEGTGWRDNEQFF. In nucleotides, the CDR3 is TGTGCCAGCAGCCCGTCAGAGGGGACAGGGTGGAGGGATAATGAGCAGTTCTTC. Looking up the rest from reference TRBV9 and TRBJ2-1 gives the full variable domain: DSGVTQTPKHLITATGQRVTLRCSPRSGDLSVYWYQQSLDQGLQFLIQYYNGEERAKGNILERFSAQQFPDLHSELNLSSLELGDSALYFCASSPSEGTGWRDNEQFFGPGTRLTVL.

At least ten counts were recorded for this clonotype. V usage is TRBV4-1 and J usage is TRBJ2-7; 9 bases align to TRBD1. CDR3 length: 14 residues. Germline V gene data show CDR1 as MGHRA and CDR2 as YSYEKL. V shed 1 base and J 3 bases; nucleotides not matched to a gene: 1. CDR3 nucleotides: TGCGCCAGCAGCCAAGGGACAGGGGACTACGAGCAGTACGTC. Its protein is CASSQGTGDYEQYV.

At least ten counts were recorded for this clonotype. The rearrangement links TRBV21-1 to TRBJ2-3. TRBV21-1 is shown as a pseudogene. CDR3 length: 16 residues. CDR3 region: CASSKIAGTSTDTQYF. For the CDR3, the DNA is TGTGCCAGCAGCAAAATAGCAGGCACTAGCACAGATACGCAGTATTTT.

In this sample, this clonotype turned up a few times. This chain links TRBV6-5 with TRBJ1-1; weak D call: TRBD1 (5 bases). CDR1 and CDR2 from the germline V gene are MNHEY and SVGAGI. V lost 3 bases to trimming and J lost 1 base, with 18 bases between them. The CDR3 runs to 17 residues. CDR3 coding DNA: TGTGCCAGCAGTTATTTACAGGTAGACCAGGGGAACACTGAAGCTTTCTTT. Protein sequence: CASSYLQVDQGNTEAFF.

The rearrangement links TRBV20-1 to TRBJ2-7; 10 bases agree with TRBD2. CDR1 is DFQATT and CDR2 is SNEGSKA in the germline V gene (reference sequence). The CDR3 sequence is 17 residues long. After removal of 1 base from V and 4 bases from J, the junction contained 13 bases not matched to a gene. The CDR3 sequence: CSARAGASGSGWYEQYF. In DNA form, the CDR3 reads TGCAGTGCTAGAGCGGGGGCTAGCGGGAGTGGGTGGTACGAGCAGTACTTC.

The chain has TRBV5-1 and TRBJ1-2; D not resolved. The V and J ends lost 0 bases and 4 bases respectively, with 13 bases between them. The germline V gene encodes CDR1 SGHRS and CDR2 YFSETQ. The CDR3 spans 15 residues. The CDR3 nucleotides read TGCGCCAGCAGCTTGGAAGTGGGTAGTGGCTATGGCTACACCTTC. It codes for CASSLEVGSGYGYTF. The full variable domain, with the rest looked up from reference TRBV5-1 and TRBJ1-2, is KAGVTQTPRYLIKTRGQQVTLSCSPISGHRSVSWYQQTPGQGLQFLFEYFSETQRNKGNFPGRFSGRQFSNSRSEMNVSTLELGDSALYLCASSLEVGSGYGYTFGSGTRLTVV.

This clonotype was picked up a small number of times. The chain is built from TRBV6-1 and TRBJ2-7; D uncertain. Trimming removed 4 bases at V and 0 bases at J, with 19 bases between. Germline V gene sequence: CDR1 MNHNS, CDR2 SASEGT. The CDR3 runs to 17 residues. In DNA form, the CDR3 reads TGTGCCAGCAGTGTCGAGCTGGTTGGCAGTATCTCCTACGAGCAGTACGTC. This encodes CASSVELVGSISYEQYV.

This clonotype showed up just a few times. The rearrangement joins TRBV9 to TRBJ2-3; the D gene is possibly TRBD1 (5 bases). This CDR3 comprises 13 residues. Germline V gene lookup returns CDR1 SGDLS and CDR2 YYNGEE. Trimming left V 0 bases short and J 3 bases short, with 5 bases between. This CDR3 reads CASSVDRTDTQYF. DNA for the CDR3: TGTGCCAGCAGCGTAGACAGGACAGATACGCAGTATTTT.

This clonotype was observed a few times. The chain recombines TRBV5-5 with TRBJ1-1, with 9 bases lining up with TRBD1. Germline loops: CDR1 SGHKS, CDR2 YYEKEE (reference sequence). The CDR3 has 13 amino acids. J was trimmed by 7 bases and V by 2 bases; bases with no gene match: 3. CDR3 amino acids: CASSLQGAREAFF. DNA for the CDR3: TGTGCCAGCAGCTTACAGGGGGCGCGTGAAGCTTTCTTT.

This clonotype was seen many times. V gene TRBV6-5 combines with J gene TRBJ1-1, with D possibly being TRBD1 (5 bases). V was shortened by 0 bases and J by 1 base, with 9 bases between the two germline ends. The CDR3 sequence is 15 residues long. Germline V CDR1 and CDR2: MNHEY, SVGAGI. DNA for the CDR3: TGTGCCAGCAGTTACTCTCAGGGCGCGAACACTGAAGCTTTCTTT. Translating it yields CASSYSQGANTEAFF.

The rearrangement uses TRBV28 and TRBJ1-2; 9 positions match TRBD1. Germline CDR1 is MDHEN and CDR2 is SYDVKM. This CDR3 is 17 amino acids long. V dropped 7 bases and J dropped 3; count of bases not matched to a gene: 15. The CDR3 reads CASKPLVWTGEDYGYTF. The CDR3 region has the DNA TGTGCCAGCAAGCCCCTCGTGTGGACAGGGGAGGACTATGGCTACACCTTC.

This clonotype occurred a few times. The chain joins TRBV21-1 to TRBJ2-1; the D segment call TRBD2 is taken from the table without a DNA check. TRBV21-1 is tagged as a pseudogene. This CDR3 comprises 13 residues. Here the CDR3 reads CASPTSTYNEQFF. DNA of the CDR3: TGTGCCAGCCCGACTAGTACCTACAATGAGCAGTTCTTC.

V is TRBV9 and J is TRBJ2-1; 9 bases fit TRBD1. The V gene's germline CDR1 is SGDLS and CDR2 YYNGEE. V dropped 3 bases and J dropped 7; count of bases not matched to a gene: 8. The CDR3 is made up of 15 amino acids. Here the CDR3 DNA reads TGTGCCAGCAGCGGTCGGACAGGGGTTGGGAATGAGCAGTTCTTC. Amino acids: CASSGRTGVGNEQFF.

The V call is TRBV19, the J call TRBJ2-1; no definite D call. The V end was cut by 5 bases, the J end by 0 bases, with 11 bases between. CDR1 is LNHDA and CDR2 is SQIVND in the germline V gene (reference sequence). The CDR3 runs to 15 residues. CDR3 in amino acids: CASSARKSSYNEQFF. The DNA for the CDR3 is TGTGCCAGTAGTGCCCGGAAGAGCTCCTACAATGAGCAGTTCTTC. The full variable domain, with the rest looked up from reference TRBV19 and TRBJ2-1, is DGGITQSPKYLFRKEGQNVTLSCEQNLNHDAMYWYRQDPGQGLRLIYYSQIVNDFQKGDIAEGYSVSREKKESFPLTVTSAQKNPTAFYLCASSARKSSYNEQFFGPGTRLTVL.

The J gene is TRBJ1-2, the V gene TRBV4-1, with D maybe TRBD1 (5 bases). CDR1 is MGHRA, CDR2 YSYEKL, per germline. The CDR3 runs 16 residues. The V end was cut by 2 bases, the J end by 3 bases, with 16 bases between. CDR3: CASSQYRRVVHYGYTF. The CDR3 region has the DNA TGCGCCAGCAGCCAATATCGCAGGGTTGTTCACTATGGCTACACCTTC.

V usage is TRBV6-5 and J usage is TRBJ2-1; a possible D gene is TRBD2 (5 bases). V lost 0 bases and J lost 4, with 7 bases in between. The CDR3 spans 14 residues. Per the germline V gene, CDR1 is MNHEY and CDR2 is SVGAGI. The CDR3 loop reads CASSYSSGYNEQFF. In DNA, the CDR3 is TGTGCCAGCAGTTACTCGTCGGGGTACAATGAGCAGTTCTTC.